What follows are 17 T cell receptor beta chains derived from one specimen sequenced in a study of CD8 T cells in Susac syndrome. When the RNA was reverse transcribed, random hexamers were used with an input of roughly 0.45 to 1 ug. Each CDR3 protein gets one entry after TCRdb re-called the immunoSEQ multiplex PCR reads with MiXCR. The table lists 180,000 or so distinct CDR3 sequences, approximately 94% of them singletons, with approximately 0.1% in the top ten. Sequencing was carried out using CD4+ T cells from PBMCs. The receptor set was obtained from a human donor in good health.

This clonotype has a single count. V gene TRBV28 combines with J gene TRBJ1-5; D unresolved. CDR1 is MDHEN, CDR2 SYDVKM, per germline. V shed 2 bases and J shed 6 bases, with 11 bases lying between them. The CDR3 runs to 14 residues. CDR3 protein: CASSLQQPRQPQHF. CDR3 in DNA: TGTGCCAGCAGTTTACAGCAGCCGCGTCAGCCCCAGCATTTT.

CDR3 protein: CSALHRVNYGYTF. DNA for the CDR3: TGCAGTGCTCTACACAGGGTTAACTATGGCTACACCTTC. V usage is TRBV20-1 and J usage is TRBJ1-2; D might be TRBD1 (6 bases). This CDR3 has 13 residues. Trimming removed 5 bases from V and 1 base from J, with 11 bases in between. The germline gives CDR1 DFQATT, CDR2 SNEGSKA (reference sequence).

The chain recombines TRBV20-1 with TRBJ2-2; D is unresolved. The CDR3 sequence is 14 residues long. V lost 2 bases to trimming and J lost 2 bases, with 9 bases between them. Germline assignment: CDR1 DFQATT and CDR2 SNEGSKA (reference sequence). DNA of the CDR3: TGCAGTGCTAGAAGGCCGAGAAACACCGGGGAGCTGTTTTTT. The encoded protein is CSARRPRNTGELFF.

V usage is TRBV20-1 and J usage is TRBJ2-6, with D possibly being TRBD1 (5 bases). The V gene lost 3 bases and the J gene lost 0 bases, with 9 bases spanning the gap. This CDR3 has 15 residues. Germline lookup yields CDR1 DFQATT and CDR2 SNEGSKA (reference sequence). This CDR3 reads CSARAQDSGANVLTF. The CDR3 DNA reads TGCAGTGCTAGGGCACAGGACTCTGGGGCCAACGTCCTGACTTTC.

The chain joins TRBV3-1 to TRBJ2-1; D possibly matches TRBD1 or TRBD2 (5 bases each). CDR1 and CDR2 from the germline V gene are LGHDT and YNNKEL (reference sequence). V lost 6 bases and J 2 bases, leaving 11 bases between the germline ends. This CDR3 region has 14 residues. The CDR3 is CASRRGGTYNEQFF. For the CDR3, the DNA is TGTGCCAGCAGACGTGGGGGAACCTACAATGAGCAGTTCTTC.

The chain couples TRBV4-3 to TRBJ2-1, with D maybe TRBD2 (6 bases). The germline CDR1 and CDR2 sequences are LGHNA and YSLEER. V was pared by 2 bases and J by 2 bases, with 16 bases between. This CDR3 region has 17 residues. The CDR3 spells CASSQTPAGFAYNEQFF. CDR3 nucleotides: TGCGCCAGCAGCCAAACCCCCGCGGGGTTCGCCTACAATGAGCAGTTCTTC.

The rearrangement links TRBV5-1 to TRBJ1-2, with 7 bases matching TRBD1. V was clipped by 4 bases and J by 4 bases; unmatched bases: 7. Looked up from germline, CDR1 is SGHRS and CDR2 is YFSETQ. There are 14 residues in the CDR3. As DNA, the CDR3 is TGCGCCAGCAGCAGGGACAGCAAATCCTATGGCTACACCTTC. This sequence encodes CASSRDSKSYGYTF.

The chain couples TRBV9 to TRBJ2-3; 9 bases fit TRBD2. Looked up from germline, CDR1 is SGDLS and CDR2 is YYNGEE. This CDR3 is 16 amino acids long. V gave up 0 bases and J gave up 4 bases; unmatched junction bases: 6. CDR3 amino acids: CASSVVAGVNADTQYF. CDR3 coding DNA: TGTGCCAGCAGCGTAGTAGCGGGAGTAAACGCAGATACGCAGTATTTT.

V gene TRBV29-1 combines with J gene TRBJ2-7; D unclear. Germline V gene lookup returns CDR1 SQVTM and CDR2 ANQGSEA. Between the trimmed V and J ends, which lost 2 bases and 6 bases, there was a span of 8 bases. This CDR3 comprises 11 residues. The CDR3 DNA reads TGCAGCGTTGAAAGGGTCGGCGAGCAGTACTTC. This translates into CSVERVGEQYF.

The chain has TRBV6-6 and TRBJ1-5, with D unresolved. V was shortened by 5 bases and J by 5 bases, with 10 bases between the two germline ends. The length of the CDR3 is 13 residues. Germline CDR1 is MNHNY and CDR2 is SVGAGI (reference sequence). The CDR3 nucleotides are TGTGCCAGCAGTAAGCCGAAGGATCAGCCCCAGCATTTT. The encoded protein is CASSKPKDQPQHF.

This clonotype occurred once. This chain connects TRBV7-9 to TRBJ1-1; 7 bases agree with TRBD1. The CDR3 has 15 residues. V dropped 2 bases and J dropped 1; count of bases not matched to a gene: 4. In germline, CDR1 is SEHNR, CDR2 FQNEAQ (reference sequence). The CDR3, as DNA: TGTGCCAGCAGCTTACCCAGGGACAGGAACACTGAAGCTTTCTTT. It yields the protein CASSLPRDRNTEAFF. The full variable domain, its missing parts supplied by reference TRBV7-9 and TRBJ1-1, is DTGVSQNPRHKITKRGQNVTFRCDPISEHNRLYWYRQTLGQGPEFLTYFQNEAQLEKSRLLSDRFSAERPKGSFSTLEIQRTEQGDSAMYLCASSLPRDRNTEAFFGQGTRLTVV.

This chain uses TRBV4-2 with TRBJ2-1; TRBD2 might be the D (5 bases). CDR3 size: 14 residues. The germline V gene has CDR1 LGHNA and CDR2 YNFKEQ. V lost 3 bases, J lost 6 bases, and 12 bases lay in between. CDR3 sequence reads: CASSQKADPNEQFF. DNA of the CDR3: TGTGCCAGCAGCCAGAAAGCGGATCCCAATGAGCAGTTCTTC.

The chain carries TRBV15 and TRBJ1-1; 7 bases line up with TRBD1. Germline loops: CDR1 LNHNV, CDR2 YYDKDF (reference sequence). V was pared by 5 bases and J by 2 bases, with 5 bases of the junction left unmatched. This CDR3 comprises 14 residues. In nucleotides, the CDR3 is TGTGCCACCAGCTCCAGGGGGGGTAACACTGAAGCTTTCTTT. The encoded protein is CATSSRGGNTEAFF.

The rearrangement joins TRBV3-1 to TRBJ2-3; no definite D call. Trimming took 4 bases from V and 0 from J, leaving 5 bases between them. Germline CDR1 LGHDT, CDR2 YNNKEL (reference sequence). The CDR3 spans 13 residues. The CDR3 region has the DNA TGTGCCAGCAGCCGGGGTAGCACAGATACGCAGTATTTT. This sequence encodes CASSRGSTDTQYF.

This rearrangement joins TRBV28 to TRBJ2-3, with D perhaps being TRBD1 or TRBD2 (6 bases each). The length of the CDR3 is 15 residues. Per the germline V gene, CDR1 is MDHEN and CDR2 is SYDVKM. Trimming cost V 6 bases and J 6 bases, with 19 bases left between them. CDR3 amino acids: CASSPRGPRLDTQYF. CDR3 nucleotide sequence: TGTGCCAGCAGCCCCCGGGGGCCACGTTTGGATACGCAGTATTTT.

This clonotype occurred once. The genes are TRBV5-4 and TRBJ2-7; 10 bases map to TRBD2. V was clipped by 2 bases and J by 5 bases; unmatched bases: 7. This CDR3 comprises 15 residues. Germline CDR1 and CDR2: SGHNT and YYREEE (reference sequence). CDR3 in DNA: TGTGCCAGCAGCTTTAAAGCGGGAGGGCGAGACGAGCAGTACTTC. Amino acids: CASSFKAGGRDEQYF.

This chain connects TRBV27 to TRBJ2-7, with 7 nucleotides matching TRBD1. Trimming cost V 5 bases and J 3 bases; bases outside gene matches: 10. This CDR3 has 15 amino acids. Germline assignment: CDR1 MNHEY and CDR2 SMNVEV (reference sequence). Written as DNA, the CDR3 is TGTGCCAGCAGTCCCTACCGGGACAGACACTACGAGCAGTACTTC. It codes for CASSPYRDRHYEQYF.